Reported below is one T cell receptor beta chain. Its antigen is unknown. Per-base quality was not reported, and no clone a single base away is much larger than it. The cohort was made up of roughly 670 healthy bone marrow donors. At the time of sampling, every cohort member was nominally healthy, though immune exposures that went unrecorded were likely present. The donor was CMV seronegative and belonged to the group of more than 300 seronegative cohort members. Each donor provided a peripheral blood sample, and peripheral blood mononuclear cells were used for TCR beta sequencing. Genomic DNA was extracted from the blood cell samples with the Qiagen DNeasy Blood Extraction Kit. This specimen comes from a study of cytomegalovirus exposure and HLA in healthy donors (dated by TCRdb to between 2016 and 2019). At the level of the whole study: According to an earlier analysis of 550 to 700 of the donors, some 180 million T cells yielded roughly 100 million unique TCR beta sequences and about 300 Gb of sequence data. An early release that covered fewer than 800 HLA-typed donors contained approximately 300 gigabases of sequencing data and around 85 million unique TCR sequences. Of the roughly 420 genotyped donors, 70% to 90% were placed in the genetic ancestry cluster associated with self-reported Caucasian donors. The study aimed to test whether signatures of past pathogen exposure could be identified by cataloging public T cell receptors. Using immunosequencing, the study profiled T cell repertoires from fewer than 850 subjects and related those repertoires to cytomegalovirus serostatus. A separate validation cohort of roughly 120 different subjects was used in addition to the approximately 700-subject first cohort. To predict cytomegalovirus infection status, the study brought together high-throughput TCR immunosequencing, statistical association of individual TCRs with disease status, and machine learning. A later analysis re-analyzed previously published TCR beta repertoires from 660 or so donors and added high-resolution HLA genotyping to study TCR occurrence patterns. In the later analysis, no new phenotypic data were used to find candidate immune exposures; instead, reliance was placed on TCR beta sequences and their occurrence across donors. To decide whether each TCR beta V gene segment behaved as functional or pseudogenic, an earlier analysis of nearly 600 of the donors relied on high-throughput TCR beta sequencing. Donor age, sex, ethnicity and CMV serostatus were compiled alongside the repertoire data. In a later genetic analysis, genome-wide SNP genotypes for about 65% of the 666 donors were used, and that subset was treated as a discovery cohort. All discovery cohort repertoires had been generated on a single sequencing platform. HLA typing covered class I and class II loci at four-digit resolution. The number of typed donors differed by locus: about 620-640 for A, B, C, DRB1 and DQB1; 500 to 550 for DQA1; some 610 for DPA1; and approximately 450 for DPB1. Four to six DR-DQ haplotypes were handled as single units for association and clustering, since linkage in the cohort was strong. Across approximately 420 genotyped donors of the cohort, an average of approximately 240,000 unique TCR beta nucleotide sequences per donor were sequenced, and roughly 20% of those sequences were non-productive.

To prepare the library, the immunoSEQ multiplex PCR assay was applied. A mixture of 60 forward primers for TCR Vbeta segments and 13 reverse primers for TCR Jbeta segments was used in the multiplex PCR. Amplification of the CDR3 region of rearranged TCR beta genes was performed with a multiplex PCR assay on genomic DNA. The amplified TCR beta libraries were sequenced on the Illumina HiSeq System as 87-base-pair reads. Under the source paper's analysis protocol: A later analysis tallied 70 million to 100 million unique TCR beta chains across the 600 to 700 repertoires, and 10 million to 11 million of those chains were shared by two or more donors. Raw reads were error-corrected and collapsed into unique sequences by a nearest-neighbor algorithm in which closely related sequences were merged to remove PCR and sequencing errors. Alignment of CDR3 sequences to IMGT reference sequences was used to assign V, D and J gene segments. For a sequence to be retained, a match of at least six nucleotides to both a V gene segment and a J gene segment was required. Rearrangements were classified as productive when the CDR3 lacked stop codons and remained in frame with V and J, and all other rearrangements were classified as non-productive. Following IMGT convention, CDR3 was defined as the stretch from the second conserved V-encoded cysteine to the conserved J-encoded phenylalanine. The earlier analysis of 500 to 750 of the donors excluded any sequence lacking an unambiguous match to a single V gene segment. In an earlier analysis of approximately 500 of the donors, a V segment was called functional when productive rearrangements were above 56.7%, and segregating when the standard deviation between donors exceeded 5%. A statistical classification framework was developed to diagnose cytomegalovirus status using the catalog of TCR beta chain sequences. In a later analysis, V and J genes were assigned by comparing TCR nucleotide sequences against IMGT/GENE-DB human TR gene sequences. In a later analysis, CDR3 sequences and most-parsimonious VDJ recombination scenarios were assigned using the TCRdist pipeline. In a later analysis, each TCR beta chain was defined by its CDR3 amino acid sequence together with its V-gene family, and reads without a unique V-gene family were excluded. A later analysis removed nearly 600 highly shared, low-generation-probability nucleotide sequences to deal with suspected cross-contamination and a sequencing artifact. A later analysis calculated a clonal expansion index for each public chain from normalized within-repertoire ranks of inferred template counts. A later analysis computed generation probabilities with a VDJ recombination model fitted to out-of-frame rearrangements, and checked the results against IGoR. In a later analysis, TCR-TCR, TCR-HLA and TCR-CMV co-occurrence was scored with hypergeometric tests, and a repertoire-size bias correction was applied to TCR pairs. In a later analysis, false discovery rates were estimated by permuting HLA or CMV assignments 20 times. In a later analysis, co-occurring TCRs were grouped with DBSCAN, and TCRdist sequence similarity was added when clustering was performed within HLA-allele-positive subsets. For co-occurrence clustering, repertoires with fewer than 30,000 or more than 120,000 public chains were excluded, along with 4 to 6 repertoires with anomalous nucleotide sharing. The clones in this table, taken by TCRdb from immuneACCESS, are in-frame only. Not every clone is retained; where verified, under half of the shortfall comes from an unresolved V gene, and the cause of the rest is unknown. V, J and clone size are taken as reported in that table, and D and trimming were inferred from the DNA itself. The sample profile shows 120,000 or so clones; 80% of them were found once. Together, the top ten hold about 2.6% of the sample.

Broad study findings and their caveats: Sequencing depth was assumed to be roughly uniform across donors in the presence/absence analyses, though that assumption may not hold. Because counts were too low, roughly 17 rarely observed V segments, including chromosome 9 orphons, were left out of the earlier analysis of a few hundred of the donors. In both the original and validation cohorts, the classifier was reported to diagnose cytomegalovirus status with high specificity and sensitivity. A later genetic analysis reported fewer N-insertions in productive TCRs among donors in an Asian-associated ancestry cluster than the roughly 700-donor mean. In a later analysis, HLA-associated TCR beta chains showed more clonal expansion and lower generation probabilities than non-associated chains that were equally common. Several of the top co-occurrence clusters appeared to be linked to parvovirus B19, influenza, CMV and Epstein-Barr virus, according to a later analysis. According to the authors, the approach could potentially be generalized to other disease states and immunological phenotypes. In a later analysis, some 17,000 TCR beta sequences were associated with specific HLA alleles at a false discovery rate of 0.05. A later genetic analysis associated a missense DCLRE1C variant with V-gene and J-gene trimming of TCR beta chains, and an independent cohort replicated the association. In the study, 150 to 200 TCR beta chains were listed as associated with cytomegalovirus. Linkage disequilibrium might explain the correlated functional status among segregating V segments, but an unknown experimental factor could not be excluded. This cohort had only TCR beta chains sequenced, and the lack of alpha or paired-chain data limited which features could be detected. A group of highly shared sequence variants was considered likely to be a technical artifact of the sequencing pipeline. Across donors, most TCR sequences were observed very rarely, whereas some public TCRs were present in many individuals. According to a later analysis, TCR association rates differed among HLA loci, with DRB1 alleles showing the most associated TCRs and HLA-C alleles showing the fewest. Because HLA typing was unavailable for some donors at each locus, only the typed subset was used in association tests. Assigning TCR associations to individual alleles was difficult when HLA alleles, especially DR and DQ, strongly co-occurred. According to a later analysis, most CMV-associated TCR beta chains appeared to be HLA-restricted, and the HLA associations seemed to be driven largely by CMV exposure. Some IMGT-functional V segments, including TRBV6-2 and TRBV6-3, could not be distinguished by the 87-base-pair reads and were therefore excluded. The only immune exposure information available for the cohort was CMV serostatus. In an earlier analysis of approximately 590 of the donors, most TCR beta V segments appeared in productive rearrangements about 87% or about 30% of the time, broadly matching IMGT annotations. In vitro tests confirmed that a few of the cytomegalovirus-associated TCR beta chains recognize cytomegalovirus antigens. A further reported finding was that TCR beta sequences accurately predicted the HLA-A and HLA-B alleles for most subjects in the first cohort.

The germline V gene (reference sequence) sets CDR1 to MNHEY and CDR2 to SMNVEV. The junction carries 13 bases between V and J, which are trimmed by 7 bases and 3 bases respectively. The CDR3 spans 14 residues, from the cysteine through the phenylalanine. The DNA shown is the 42-base CDR3, in frame from base 1. Sequenced sample: PBMCs. The sequence was obtained from a man under 40 in good health and CMV-seronegative. This chain joins TRBV27 to TRBJ2-1; TRBD2 is possibly the D segment (5 matching bases). The DNA sequence is TGTGCCAGCACCTCCCCCGGGGACTACAATGAGCAGTTCTTC. Its amino acids are CASTSPGDYNEQFF.